A single sample gave rise to the 13 T cell receptor beta chains below, sequenced in a study of Tregs in tolerant kidney transplant recipients (dated by TCRdb to between 2019 and 2020). The time point label of this sample denotes: blood sample drawn before combined kidney and bone marrow transplant. Libraries were prepared through the immunoSEQ multiplex PCR assay. The table was pulled from immuneACCESS by TCRdb, which kept in-frame rearrangements only. Such tables lose some clones; where checked, under half of the loss comes from unresolved V genes, and the rest has no known cause. The sample's table lists a count of approximately 49,000 clones. The ten largest account for roughly 0.93% of the sample. Sequenced material: CD4+ T cells from blood, taken before the transplant. These receptors originate from a human donor who received a combined kidney and bone marrow transplant.

As to this clone: The observed sequence ends 3 residues before the CDR3 terminus, with the missing tail filled in from the germline J gene. The chain is built from TRBV10-3 and TRBJ2-2; a possible D gene is TRBD1 (6 bases). The V gene's germline CDR1 is ENHRY and CDR2 SYGVKD. Between the trimmed V and J ends, which lost 8 bases and 0 bases, there was a span of 10 bases. The CDR3 is 14 residues long. The part of the CDR3 DNA that was read is TGTGCCATCGCCGGACAGACGAACACCGGGGAG. This gives the protein CAIAGQTNTGE. The CDR3 as a whole reads CAIAGQTNTGELFF.

Concerning this clone itself: The read terminates 3 residues ahead of where the CDR3 ends, so the germline J gene completes it. Other DNA sequences in the same sample also yield this CDR3. The chain combines TRBV30 with TRBJ2-3; 10 bases fit TRBD2. The CDR3 runs to 14 residues. Germline V gene sequence: CDR1 GTSNPN, CDR2 SVGIG (reference sequence). The junction had 4 bases not matched to a gene; V was cut back by 4 bases and J by 3 bases. Partial CDR3 DNA: TGTGCCTGGACCCCTAGCGGGAGAACAGATACG. This translates into CAWTPSGRTDT. In full, the CDR3 reads CAWTPSGRTDTQYF.

On this clone: The CDR3 end lies 3 residues beyond the end of the read and is filled in from the germline J gene. V gene TRBV7-3 combines with J gene TRBJ2-1; weak D call: TRBD2 (6 bases). With 5 bases removed from V and 3 bases from J, the gap between germline ends came to 14 bases. This CDR3 is built from 15 residues. Germline CDR1 reads SGHTA; CDR2 reads FQGTGA. The CDR3 region is CASSLTSGDYNEQFF. The CDR3 bases that were read are TGTGCCAGCAGCCTGACTAGTGGGGACTACAATGAG. Complete variable domain (other parts from reference TRBV7-3 and TRBJ2-1): GAGVSQTPSNKVTEKGKYVELRCDPISGHTALYWYRQSLGQGPEFLIYFQGTGAADDSGLPNDRFFAVRPEGSVSTLKIQRTERGDSAVYLCASSLTSGDYNEQFFGPGTRLTVL.

Concerning this clone itself: With the read ending 3 residues before the CDR3 end, the germline J gene is used to fill in that end. The V and J genes are TRBV5-1 and TRBJ2-1; 7 bases fit TRBD2. V lost 5 bases, J lost 3 bases, and 11 bases stayed unmatched. Per the germline V gene, CDR1 is SGHRS and CDR2 is YFSETQ. The CDR3 spans 16 residues. The DNA read from the CDR3 is TGCGCCAGCAGGCTCGGGGTTCGCGGGAGCTACAATGAG. Its protein product is CASRLGVRGSYNE. From start to end, the CDR3 is CASRLGVRGSYNEQFF.

Comments on this clone: Sequencing ends 3 residues short of the CDR3 end; the germline J gene provides the rest. V gene TRBV7-8 combines with J gene TRBJ1-4; 10 bases align to TRBD1. Germline lookup yields CDR1 SGHVS and CDR2 FQNEAQ. V gave up 4 bases and J gave up 6 bases; unmatched junction bases: 5. The CDR3 contains 15 residues. CDR3 bases read: TGTGCCAGCAGCTCAGGACAGGGGGAGTATGAAAAA. Its translation is CASSSGQGEYEK. The CDR3 as a whole reads CASSSGQGEYEKLFF. Drawing the rest from reference TRBV7-8 and TRBJ1-4, the complete variable domain is GAGVSQSPRYKVAKRGQDVALRCDPISGHVSLFWYQQALGQGPEFLTYFQNEAQLDKSGLPSDRFFAERPEGSVSTLKIQRTQQEDSAVYLCASSSGQGEYEKLFFGSGTQLSVL.

About this clone itself: The CDR3 extends 3 residues past the end of the read, so its final part is completed from the germline J gene. This chain uses TRBV18 with TRBJ1-1; D may be TRBD1 (5 bases). The CDR3 sequence is 14 residues long. The germline V gene encodes CDR1 KGHSH and CDR2 LQKENI. The ends were cut back, 2 bases at V and 5 bases at J, with 12 bases in the middle. CDR3 in amino acids: CASSPLTQGTEAFF. CDR3 bases read: TGTGCCAGCTCACCATTGACTCAGGGAACTGAA.

Comments on this clone: The read halts 3 residues ahead of the CDR3 end, with the missing end drawn from the germline J gene. V and J are TRBV20-1 and TRBJ2-6; 8 bases match TRBD1. The J segment lost 0 bases and the V segment lost 6 bases, leaving 7 bases of the junction unmatched. In germline, CDR1 is DFQATT, CDR2 SNEGSKA (reference sequence). The length of the CDR3 is 16 residues. The sequenced part of the CDR3 DNA is TGCAGTGCCCGCAGGGGGCGCGACTCTGGGGCCAACGTC. Its protein product is CSARRGRDSGANV. The whole CDR3 protein reads CSARRGRDSGANVLTF.

For this clone: Read coverage stops 3 residues before the CDR3 terminus; the germline J gene supplies the remainder. The J gene is TRBJ2-2, the V gene TRBV5-1, with no clear D. The CDR3 extends over 14 amino acids. Per the germline V gene, CDR1 is SGHRS and CDR2 is YFSETQ. With 0 bases removed from V and 0 bases from J, the gap between germline ends came to 3 bases. The CDR3 sequence is CASSLGANTGELFF. The part of the CDR3 DNA that was read is TGCGCCAGCAGCTTGGGCGCGAACACCGGGGAG.

Concerning this clone: Coverage ceases 3 residues before the CDR3 finishes, and the germline J gene fills in the end. The gene calls are TRBV4-1 and TRBJ2-2, with TRBD2 matching 9 bases. Losses at the gene ends were 4 bases for V and 4 bases for J; bases not matched to a gene: 4. Per germline, CDR1 MGHRA and CDR2 YSYEKL. The CDR3 contains 15 residues. The covered CDR3 bases are TGCGCCAGCAGCCGCGGGACTAGCCCCACCGGGGAG. This translates into CASSRGTSPTGE. The CDR3 as a whole reads CASSRGTSPTGELFF.

As concerns this clone: The CDR3 end falls 3 residues outside the read, so it is completed with the germline J gene. The chain links TRBV20-1 to TRBJ2-5; possibly TRBD1 for D (6 bases). CDR1 and CDR2 (germline): DFQATT, SNEGSKA (reference sequence). V was shortened by 3 bases and J by 2 bases, with 10 bases between the two germline ends. The CDR3 contains 13 residues. Incomplete CDR3 DNA: TGCAGTGCTAGTTACAGGGTACAAGAGACC. Translating it yields CSASYRVQET. The complete CDR3 protein is CSASYRVQETQYF.

A word on this clone: Read sequence stops 3 residues before the CDR3 end, and the germline J gene provides the missing end. The chain employs TRBV7-3 and TRBJ2-1; 9 bases are shared with TRBD2. This CDR3 spans 16 amino acids. Trimming at V came to 2 bases and at J to 7 bases, leaving 9 bases not matched to a gene. CDR1 and CDR2 (germline): SGHTA, FQGTGA. Incomplete CDR3 DNA: TGTGCCAGCAGCTTAGGCCCAAGCGGGGGGCTAAATGAG. Translation: CASSLGPSGGLNE. The whole CDR3 sequence reads CASSLGPSGGLNEQFF.

Notes on this clone: The read ends 3 residues shy of where the CDR3 ends; the end is completed using the germline J gene. J is TRBJ2-7 and V is TRBV20-1, with 10 positions matching TRBD2. The trim removed 3 bases at V and 6 bases at J, leaving 8 bases unmatched. The CDR3 runs to 14 residues. Per the germline V gene, CDR1 is DFQATT and CDR2 is SNEGSKA (reference sequence). CDR3 bases read: TGCAGTGCTAGCCCAGCGGGAGGGCCTGGCGAG. It yields the protein CSASPAGGPGE. The whole CDR3 region reads CSASPAGGPGEQYF.

As for this clone: The sequenced fragment ends 3 residues before the CDR3 boundary, so the rest is inferred from the germline J gene. This chain joins TRBV5-1 and TRBJ2-3, with D perhaps matching TRBD1 or TRBD2 (6 bases each). The V gene lost 2 bases and the J gene lost 3 bases, with 19 bases spanning the gap. The CDR3 has 17 amino acids. CDR1 is SGHRS, CDR2 YFSETQ, per germline. This CDR3 is CASSFGGFRGLTDTQYF. The sequenced part of the CDR3 DNA is TGCGCCAGCAGCTTTGGAGGGTTCAGGGGATTGACAGATACG.